Listed below are T cell receptor beta chains from one sample, sequenced in a study of T cells expressing NK-cell markers. One entry per CDR3 protein, without DNA, is what TCRdb gives after re-calling the 5' RACE reads. The listing records about 150,000 distinct CDR3 sequences. The specimen was blood T cells: a sorted CD56 or NKG2C T cell subset, CD4+ or CD8+ T cells, or bulk PBMC T cells (not recorded which). Source of these receptors: a woman aged 45-59 years in good health. Both conserved end residues are part of each CDR3. Each record gives: J gene, CDR3 length, V gene, CDR3 protein.

j_call: TRBJ1-5
cdr3_length: 13
v_call: TRBV2
cdr3_aa: CASSPHPDQPQHF

j_call: TRBJ2-1
cdr3_length: 15
v_call: TRBV27
cdr3_aa: CASSFRTGASNEQFF

j_call: TRBJ2-7
cdr3_length: 14
v_call: TRBV20-1
cdr3_aa: CSAREIAGGEEQYF

j_call: TRBJ2-7
cdr3_length: 13
v_call: TRBV6-1
cdr3_aa: CASSERDGYEQYF

j_call: TRBJ1-2
cdr3_length: 14
v_call: TRBV28
cdr3_aa: CASSLSPSTDGYTF

j_call: TRBJ1-6
cdr3_length: 14
v_call: TRBV15
cdr3_aa: CATRFEPQGSPLHF

j_call: TRBJ2-1
cdr3_length: 19
v_call: TRBV9
cdr3_aa: CASSDGPETSGTGYNEQFF

j_call: TRBJ2-1
cdr3_length: 13
v_call: TRBV29-1
cdr3_aa: CSVHLAEYNEQFF

j_call: TRBJ2-3
cdr3_length: 16
v_call: TRBV5-6
cdr3_aa: CASSLSVLAYTDTQYF

j_call: TRBJ1-5
cdr3_length: 14
v_call: TRBV6-1
cdr3_aa: CASSGGTAYQPQHF

j_call: TRBJ1-5
cdr3_length: 11
v_call: TRBV27
cdr3_aa: CASSDGGPQHF

j_call: TRBJ2-7
cdr3_length: 14
v_call: TRBV12-5
cdr3_aa: CASGFWDLPYEQYF

j_call: TRBJ2-7
cdr3_length: 14
v_call: TRBV6-5
cdr3_aa: CASSYTGGGHEQYF

j_call: TRBJ2-7
cdr3_length: 15
v_call: TRBV4-1
cdr3_aa: CASSQVLQGQYEQYF

j_call: TRBJ2-1
cdr3_length: 17
v_call: TRBV6-5
cdr3_aa: CASSPYSGRASYNEQFF

j_call: TRBJ2-3
cdr3_length: 14
v_call: TRBV20-1
cdr3_aa: CSAQAGLRTDTQYF

j_call: TRBJ2-3
cdr3_length: 11
v_call: TRBV5-1
cdr3_aa: CASSSLGKQYF

j_call: TRBJ2-3
cdr3_length: 16
v_call: TRBV27
cdr3_aa: CASSVGLAGGSDTQYF

j_call: TRBJ2-5
cdr3_length: 14
v_call: TRBV7-9
cdr3_aa: CASSFHRGGETQYF

j_call: TRBJ2-7
cdr3_length: 13
v_call: TRBV7-2
cdr3_aa: CASSLFPSYEQYF

j_call: TRBJ2-7
cdr3_length: 18
v_call: TRBV7-8
cdr3_aa: CASSFPPHSYASSYEQYF

j_call: TRBJ2-7
cdr3_length: 15
v_call: TRBV7-9
cdr3_aa: CASSLGQGSGYEQYF

j_call: TRBJ2-1
cdr3_length: 17
v_call: TRBV6-2/TRBV6-3
cdr3_aa: CASSYSKSDRGWNEQFF

j_call: TRBJ2-1
cdr3_length: 13
v_call: TRBV25-1
cdr3_aa: CATSGTRDNEQFF

j_call: TRBJ1-2
cdr3_length: 15
v_call: TRBV5-4
cdr3_aa: CASSRDRVTNYGYTF

j_call: TRBJ2-5
cdr3_length: 14
v_call: TRBV4-1
cdr3_aa: CASSPNEIQETQYF

j_call: TRBJ2-1
cdr3_length: 15
v_call: TRBV7-8
cdr3_aa: CASSFVAGAHNEQFF

j_call: TRBJ2-1
cdr3_length: 13
v_call: TRBV4-1
cdr3_aa: CASSSQGFSEQFF

j_call: TRBJ2-1
cdr3_length: 16
v_call: TRBV4-1
cdr3_aa: CASSQETSGRWGEQFF

j_call: TRBJ2-5
cdr3_length: 16
v_call: TRBV29-1
cdr3_aa: CSVEVSSGRYQETQYF

j_call: TRBJ2-1
cdr3_length: 15
v_call: TRBV5-1
cdr3_aa: CASTPGLAGRNEQFF

j_call: TRBJ2-7
cdr3_length: 14
v_call: TRBV7-9
cdr3_aa: CASTDSGRTYEQYF

j_call: TRBJ2-1
cdr3_length: 13
v_call: TRBV27
cdr3_aa: CASSLETSNEQFF

j_call: TRBJ2-1
cdr3_length: 11
v_call: TRBV20-1
cdr3_aa: CSVLAANEQFF

j_call: TRBJ2-7
cdr3_length: 14
v_call: TRBV11-3
cdr3_aa: CASSAVQGPYEQYF

j_call: TRBJ2-7
cdr3_length: 14
v_call: TRBV12-3/TRBV12-4
cdr3_aa: CASSLDGPSYEQYF

j_call: TRBJ1-2
cdr3_length: 16
v_call: TRBV4-1
cdr3_aa: CASSHPGQNLNYGYTF

j_call: TRBJ2-5
cdr3_length: 15
v_call: TRBV12-2
cdr3_aa: CASRLWTGHQETQYF

j_call: TRBJ2-2
cdr3_length: 14
v_call: TRBV28
cdr3_aa: CASLGSPNTGELFF

j_call: TRBJ1-1
cdr3_length: 16
v_call: TRBV7-6
cdr3_aa: CASSLAATGQLGRAFF

j_call: TRBJ2-2
cdr3_length: 13
v_call: TRBV7-9
cdr3_aa: CASSLGGTTEVFF

j_call: TRBJ2-3
cdr3_length: 15
v_call: TRBV5-5
cdr3_aa: CASSLWGLAADTQYF

j_call: TRBJ1-1
cdr3_length: 13
v_call: TRBV5-1
cdr3_aa: CASSLDPSTEAFF

j_call: TRBJ2-5
cdr3_length: 13
v_call: TRBV12-3/TRBV12-4
cdr3_aa: CASSRDSEETQYF

j_call: TRBJ2-7
cdr3_length: 16
v_call: TRBV7-8
cdr3_aa: CASSLGGVLSSYEQYF

j_call: TRBJ2-3
cdr3_length: 17
v_call: TRBV11-2
cdr3_aa: CASSFFGGWVNADTQYF

j_call: TRBJ2-2
cdr3_length: 17
v_call: TRBV18
cdr3_aa: CASSHYGKGNYGGELFF

j_call: TRBJ1-5
cdr3_length: 17
v_call: TRBV2
cdr3_aa: CASRRSLDRRSGQPQHF

j_call: TRBJ2-5
cdr3_length: 12
v_call: TRBV5-6
cdr3_aa: CASSAGYGTQYF

j_call: TRBJ2-5
cdr3_length: 15
v_call: TRBV2
cdr3_aa: CASSESRDPQETQYF

j_call: TRBJ1-1
cdr3_length: 14
v_call: TRBV30
cdr3_aa: CAWSTGTGTTEAFF

j_call: TRBJ2-1
cdr3_length: 11
v_call: TRBV6-6
cdr3_aa: CASLAYNEQFF

j_call: TRBJ1-1
cdr3_length: 13
v_call: TRBV12-3/TRBV12-4
cdr3_aa: CASSSVDTTEAFF